Shown below are 28 T cell receptor beta chains from a single sample sequenced in a study of blood T cell repertoires in COVID-19. Profiling relied on immunoSEQ multiplex PCR, and the TCRdb table lists in-frame clones only, not all of them. The sample shows 85,000 to 100,000 clones, 79% of them seen only once. The sequenced sample consisted of peripheral blood. Receptors were obtained from a woman older than 75 with active or convalescent COVID-19.

The gene calls are TRBV5-1 and TRBJ2-3; D gene unclear. The CDR3 runs 14 residues. Per the germline V gene, CDR1 is SGHRS and CDR2 is YFSETQ. V shed 2 bases and J shed 7 bases, with 14 bases lying between them. Written as DNA, the CDR3 is TGCGCCAGCAGCTTTTTTGCGGAAAGCCATACGCAGTATTTT. Translated, it gives CASSFFAESHTQYF.

The rearrangement joins TRBV4-1 to TRBJ2-7, with TRBD1 matching over 9 bases. The CDR3 contains 16 residues. The germline CDR1 and CDR2 sequences are MGHRA and YSYEKL. V lost 3 bases to trimming and J lost 6 bases; unmatched junction nucleotides: 12. CDR3 sequence: CASSHFPGTGYSEQYF. DNA of the CDR3: TGCGCCAGCAGCCATTTTCCCGGGACAGGGTATAGCGAGCAGTACTTC.

The chain joins TRBV7-2 to TRBJ2-1, with 8 bases matching TRBD2. Trimming at V came to 0 bases and at J to 10 bases, leaving 8 bases not matched to a gene. This CDR3 has 15 residues. Germline lookup yields CDR1 SGHTA and CDR2 FQGNSA. Written as DNA, the CDR3 is TGTGCCAGCAGCTTAGCCCCCGGGACTAGTGGCGAGCAGTTCTTC. It translates to CASSLAPGTSGEQFF. Full variable domain (missing parts from reference TRBV7-2 and TRBJ2-1): GAGVSQSPSNKVTEKGKDVELRCDPISGHTALYWYRQSLGQGLEFLIYFQGNSAPDKSGLPSDRFSAERTGGSVSTLTIQRTQQEDSAVYLCASSLAPGTSGEQFFGPGTRLTVL.

The gene calls are TRBV19 and TRBJ2-6, with D perhaps matching TRBD1 (5 bases). The germline gives CDR1 LNHDA, CDR2 SQIVND (reference sequence). This CDR3 has 19 amino acids. The V and J ends lost 3 bases and 1 base respectively, with 19 bases between them. CDR3 sequence: CASSIHWRLGVSGANVLTF. CDR3 nucleotide sequence: TGTGCCAGTAGTATTCATTGGCGTTTAGGGGTGTCTGGGGCCAACGTCCTGACTTTC.

V usage is TRBV7-3 and J usage is TRBJ2-7, with TRBD2 matching 9 bases. Trimming at V came to 5 bases and at J to 2 bases, leaving 10 bases not matched to a gene. CDR3 length: 16 amino acids. Germline CDR1 is SGHTA and CDR2 is FQGTGA. The CDR3 here is CASSLIAGAAAYEQYF. As DNA, the CDR3 is TGTGCCAGCAGCCTCATAGCGGGAGCTGCGGCCTACGAGCAGTACTTC.

The genes are TRBV29-1 and TRBJ1-4, with TRBD1 as a possible D gene (5 bases). Germline CDR1 SQVTM, CDR2 ANQGSEA. This CDR3 has 11 amino acids. The germline V and J ends were trimmed by 8 bases and 8 bases, with 12 bases remaining between them. CDR3 residues: CSLRAGEKLFF. In DNA form, the CDR3 reads TGCAGCCTCCGGGCAGGGGAAAAACTGTTTTTT.

The rearrangement links TRBV20-1 to TRBJ2-3, with a tentative D call TRBD1 (5 bases). Germline CDR1 is DFQATT and CDR2 is SNEGSKA (reference sequence). Trimming took off 3 bases at V and 0 bases at J, with 16 bases between the two ends. There are 16 residues in the CDR3. Here the CDR3 DNA reads TGCAGTGCTAGTAGGCGACAGACGACTAGCACAGATACGCAGTATTTT. This sequence encodes CSASRRQTTSTDTQYF.

J is TRBJ1-2 and V is TRBV6-6; 7 bases are shared with TRBD1. V shed 6 bases and J 8 bases; nucleotides not matched to a gene: 6. The CDR3 is 12 residues long. CDR1 and CDR2 from the germline V gene are MNHNY and SVGAGI (reference sequence). This CDR3 reads CASSSGGKGYTF. For the CDR3, the DNA is TGTGCCAGCAGCTCAGGGGGGAAGGGCTACACCTTC.

The V gene is TRBV7-8, the J gene TRBJ2-7; a weak D match, TRBD2 (6 bases). The CDR3 sequence is 16 residues long. Germline V gene sequence: CDR1 SGHVS, CDR2 FQNEAQ. Trimming shortened V by 1 base and J by 3 bases, and 16 bases separated the two germline ends. The CDR3 sequence: CASSLVLGGGNYEQYF. The DNA for the CDR3 is TGTGCCAGCAGCTTAGTCTTGGGGGGAGGAAACTACGAGCAGTACTTC.

This chain connects TRBV19 to TRBJ1-3; D not certain. The germline V gene has CDR1 LNHDA and CDR2 SQIVND (reference sequence). V lost 8 bases and J 4 bases, leaving 12 bases between the germline ends. The CDR3 sequence is 13 residues long. The CDR3 DNA reads as TGTGCCAGTCTGGTGGCTCCCGGAAACACCATATATTTT. It translates to CASLVAPGNTIYF.

The V gene is TRBV7-6, the J gene TRBJ2-1, with 7 bases fitting TRBD2. V lost 5 bases, J lost 2 bases, and 9 bases stayed unmatched. The CDR3 consists of 16 residues. Germline V gives CDR1 SGHVS, CDR2 FNYEAQ. The CDR3 DNA follows: TGTGCCAGCAGCATCAACGCGGGAGCAGCCTACAATGAGCAGTTCTTC. Its translation is CASSINAGAAYNEQFF.

Details on this clone: The same CDR3 is also encoded by other DNA sequences in this sample. The CDR3 protein is CASSQRGYEQYF. The DNA for the CDR3 is TGTGCCAGTAGCCAACGGGGGTACGAGCAGTACTTC. The V and J genes are TRBV19 and TRBJ2-7; tentative D call: TRBD2 (6 bases). The ends were cut back, 6 bases at V and 4 bases at J, with 10 bases in the middle. This CDR3 has 12 amino acids. Germline V gives CDR1 LNHDA, CDR2 SQIVND (reference sequence).

The rearrangement joins TRBV7-6 to TRBJ1-3, with a weak D call TRBD1 (6 bases). Germline V gene data show CDR1 as SGHVS and CDR2 as FNYEAQ. Between the trimmed V and J ends, which lost 3 bases and 4 bases, there was a span of 10 bases. This CDR3 comprises 14 residues. The CDR3: CASSLQGPGNTIYF. Written as DNA, the CDR3 is TGTGCCAGCAGCTTGCAGGGGCCAGGAAACACCATATATTTT. Variable domain in full (rest from reference TRBV7-6 and TRBJ1-3): GAGVSQSPRYKVTKRGQDVALRCDPISGHVSLYWYRQALGQGPEFLTYFNYEAQQDKSGLPNDRFSAERPEGSISTLTIQRTEQRDSAMYRCASSLQGPGNTIYFGEGSWLTVV.

The rearrangement links TRBV11-3 to TRBJ2-7; TRBD1 matches 11 bases. CDR1 and CDR2 (germline): SGHNT, YENEEA. The CDR3 loop spans 15 amino acids. Losses at the gene ends were 1 base for V and 6 bases for J; bases not matched to a gene: 5. DNA for the CDR3: TGTGCCAGCAGCTTAGGCGGGACAGGGGGAAGCGAGCAGTACTTC. The encoded protein is CASSLGGTGGSEQYF.

The chain uses TRBV5-4 and TRBJ1-1, with TRBD1 matching 7 bases. The CDR3 has 15 residues. CDR1 and CDR2 from the germline V gene are SGHNT and YYREEE (reference sequence). Trimming at V came to 3 bases and at J to 0 bases, leaving 5 bases not matched to a gene. The DNA of the CDR3 is TGTGCCAGCAGCTCTCCGGGACAGCTGAACACTGAAGCTTTCTTT. Translating it yields CASSSPGQLNTEAFF.

V gene TRBV10-3 combines with J gene TRBJ1-1, with D unclear. Per germline, CDR1 ENHRY and CDR2 SYGVKD. The V end lost 5 bases, the J end lost 1 base, and 5 bases lay between the germline ends. The CDR3 has 12 amino acids. The CDR3 coding sequence is TGTGCCATCAGTTCAGGGAACACTGAAGCTTTCTTT. Its translation: CAISSGNTEAFF.

This clone occurred a few times. V gene TRBV29-1 combines with J gene TRBJ2-3; 7 bases match TRBD2. With 3 bases clipped from V and 6 bases from J, the junction kept 6 bases outside the gene matches. The germline V gene has CDR1 SQVTM and CDR2 ANQGSEA. This CDR3 comprises 13 residues. For the CDR3, the DNA is TGCAGCGTTGAGGCGGGAGTGTGGGATACGCAGTATTTT. Amino acid sequence: CSVEAGVWDTQYF.

The chain carries TRBV9 and TRBJ1-3, with TRBD1 as a possible D gene (6 bases). CDR1 is SGDLS and CDR2 is YYNGEE in the germline V gene. The CDR3 covers 16 residues. Trimming pared 2 bases from V and 0 bases from J, leaving 12 bases between. CDR3 sequence (DNA): TGTGCCAGCAGCGTCACAACAGGGACCTCTGGAAACACCATATATTTT. Translating gives CASSVTTGTSGNTIYF.

The chain recombines TRBV1 with TRBJ2-2; the D call of TRBD1 is as the table states it, not checked on the DNA. TRBV1 is labeled a pseudogene. The CDR3 has 19 residues. The CDR3 DNA is TGCACCAGCAGCCAAGATCAGTTCGGGACAGGGGGCGAGACCGGGGAGCTGTTTTTT. Its translation is CTSSQDQFGTGGETGELFF.

This chain uses TRBV6-1 with TRBJ2-7; 9 bases align to TRBD1. Trimming cost V 2 bases and J 7 bases; bases outside gene matches: 9. CDR1 MNHNS and CDR2 SASEGT come from the germline V gene. This CDR3 region has 15 residues. The CDR3 reads CASSERWTGATEQYF. For the CDR3, the DNA is TGTGCCAGCAGTGAACGATGGACAGGGGCGACAGAGCAGTACTTC.

V usage is TRBV27 and J usage is TRBJ2-5; D is perhaps TRBD2 (6 bases). Trimming shortened V by 5 bases and J by 6 bases, and 13 bases separated the two germline ends. The CDR3 extends over 13 amino acids. Per germline, CDR1 MNHEY and CDR2 SMNVEV (reference sequence). DNA of the CDR3: TGTGCCAGCAGTCCCACGGGGAGGAAGACCCAGTACTTC. Translation gives CASSPTGRKTQYF.

The rearrangement links TRBV6-5 to TRBJ2-1; 8 bases match TRBD2. Germline CDR1 is MNHEY and CDR2 is SVGAGI. Trimming cost V 4 bases and J 3 bases; bases outside gene matches: 5. CDR3 length equals 15 residues. CDR3 nucleotide sequence: TGTGCCAGCAGTTCCCTCGCGGGGGGCTACAATGAGCAGTTCTTC. Translating gives CASSSLAGGYNEQFF.

J is TRBJ1-4 and V is TRBV6-5; 11 bases are shared with TRBD1. Looked up from germline, CDR1 is MNHEY and CDR2 is SVGAGI. The V segment lost 0 bases and the J segment 8 bases; nucleotides outside the gene matches: 2. The CDR3 consists of 15 residues. This CDR3 reads CASSYSGTGGEKLFF. The CDR3 nucleotides are TGTGCCAGCAGTTACTCAGGGACAGGGGGGGAAAAACTGTTTTTT.

This clone has just a few counts. The chain recombines TRBV6-1 with TRBJ1-1; D is unresolved. The CDR3 extends over 14 amino acids. Trimming pared 3 bases from V and 3 bases from J, leaving 11 bases between. From germline, CDR1 is MNHNS and CDR2 SASEGT. CDR3 DNA: TGTGCCAGCAGTGATCTCTACGCGGACACTGAAGCTTTCTTT. This encodes CASSDLYADTEAFF.

As concerns this clone: Within the sample, other DNA sequences also encode this same CDR3. The rearrangement joins TRBV18 to TRBJ2-3; 8 bases match TRBD2. J was trimmed by 1 base and V by 2 bases; bases with no gene match: 2. The length of the CDR3 is 15 residues. Germline lookup yields CDR1 KGHSH and CDR2 LQKENI. The DNA of the CDR3 is TGTGCCAGCTCACCAACTAGCGGAGGCACAGATACGCAGTATTTT. Translation: CASSPTSGGTDTQYF.

The chain has TRBV29-1 and TRBJ1-2; a possible D gene is TRBD1 (6 bases). This CDR3 is 14 amino acids long. Germline lookup yields CDR1 SQVTM and CDR2 ANQGSEA. V was pared by 6 bases and J by 4 bases, with 18 bases between. CDR3 sequence: CSVTGGLRGYGYTF. CDR3 coding DNA: TGCAGCGTCACGGGGGGGCTACGAGGCTATGGCTACACCTTC.

The chain recombines TRBV4-1 with TRBJ1-5, with a tentative D call TRBD1 (5 bases). Germline CDR1 is MGHRA and CDR2 is YSYEKL. The CDR3 loop spans 14 amino acids. The germline V and J ends were trimmed by 1 base and 3 bases, with 7 bases remaining between them. The CDR3 sequence is CASSQGQNNQPQHF. The CDR3 coding sequence is TGCGCCAGCAGCCAAGGACAGAACAATCAGCCCCAGCATTTT.

V usage is TRBV20-1 and J usage is TRBJ2-2; tentative D call: TRBD2 (5 bases). The V gene lost 3 bases and the J gene lost 3 bases, with 11 bases spanning the gap. Germline V CDR1 and CDR2: DFQATT, SNEGSKA (reference sequence). The CDR3 spans 14 residues. CDR3 in amino acids: CSASSLEHTGELFF. The CDR3 DNA follows: TGCAGTGCTAGTTCACTAGAGCACACCGGGGAGCTGTTTTTT.